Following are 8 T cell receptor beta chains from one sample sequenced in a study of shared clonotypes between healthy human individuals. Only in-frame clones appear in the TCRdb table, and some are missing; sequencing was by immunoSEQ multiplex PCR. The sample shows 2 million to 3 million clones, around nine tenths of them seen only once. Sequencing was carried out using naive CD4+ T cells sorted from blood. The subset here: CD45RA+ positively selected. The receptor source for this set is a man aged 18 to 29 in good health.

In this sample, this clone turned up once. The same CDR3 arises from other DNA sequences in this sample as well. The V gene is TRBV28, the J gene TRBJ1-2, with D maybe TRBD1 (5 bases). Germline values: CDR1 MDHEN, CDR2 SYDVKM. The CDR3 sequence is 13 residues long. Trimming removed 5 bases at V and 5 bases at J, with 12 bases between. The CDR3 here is CASSPPRGYGYTF. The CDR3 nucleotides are TGTGCCAGCAGTCCCCCGAGGGGATATGGCTACACCTTC.

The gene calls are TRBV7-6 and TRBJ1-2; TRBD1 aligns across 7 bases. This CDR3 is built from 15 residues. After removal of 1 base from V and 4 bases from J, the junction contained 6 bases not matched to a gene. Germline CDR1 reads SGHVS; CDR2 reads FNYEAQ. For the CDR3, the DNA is TGTGCCAGCAGCTTAGTTCCGGGACAGACCTATGGCTACACCTTC. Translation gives CASSLVPGQTYGYTF. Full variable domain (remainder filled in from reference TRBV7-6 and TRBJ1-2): GAGVSQSPRYKVTKRGQDVALRCDPISGHVSLYWYRQALGQGPEFLTYFNYEAQQDKSGLPNDRFSAERPEGSISTLTIQRTEQRDSAMYRCASSLVPGQTYGYTFGSGTRLTVV.

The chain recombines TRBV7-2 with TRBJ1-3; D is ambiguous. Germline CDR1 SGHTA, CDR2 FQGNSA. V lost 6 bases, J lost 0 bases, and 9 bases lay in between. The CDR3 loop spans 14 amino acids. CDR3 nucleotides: TGTGCCAGCAGGGACGGAAGCTCTGGAAACACCATATATTTT. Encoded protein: CASRDGSSGNTIYF. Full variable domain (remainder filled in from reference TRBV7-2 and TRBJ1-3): GAGVSQSPSNKVTEKGKDVELRCDPISGHTALYWYRQSLGQGLEFLIYFQGNSAPDKSGLPSDRFSAERTGGSVSTLTIQRTQQEDSAVYLCASRDGSSGNTIYFGEGSWLTVV.

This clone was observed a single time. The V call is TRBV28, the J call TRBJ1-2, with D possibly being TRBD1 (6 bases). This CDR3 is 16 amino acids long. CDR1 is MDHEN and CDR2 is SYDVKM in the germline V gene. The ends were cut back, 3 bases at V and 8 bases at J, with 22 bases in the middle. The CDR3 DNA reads TGTGCCAGCAGTTTGAGGCCGGGAAGGGGGTCCCTCGGCTACACCTTC. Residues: CASSLRPGRGSLGYTF.

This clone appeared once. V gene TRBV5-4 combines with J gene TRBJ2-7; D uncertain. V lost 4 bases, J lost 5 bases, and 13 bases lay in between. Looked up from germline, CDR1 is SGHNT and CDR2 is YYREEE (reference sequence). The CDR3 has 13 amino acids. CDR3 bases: TGTGCCAGCAGCAGGGATTTAAGCAACGAGCAGTACTTC. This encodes CASSRDLSNEQYF. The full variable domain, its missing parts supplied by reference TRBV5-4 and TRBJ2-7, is ETGVTQSPTHLIKTRGQQVTLRCSSQSGHNTVSWYQQALGQGPQFIFQYYREEENGRGNFPPRFSGLQFPNYSSELNVNALELDDSALYLCASSRDLSNEQYFGPGTRLTVT.

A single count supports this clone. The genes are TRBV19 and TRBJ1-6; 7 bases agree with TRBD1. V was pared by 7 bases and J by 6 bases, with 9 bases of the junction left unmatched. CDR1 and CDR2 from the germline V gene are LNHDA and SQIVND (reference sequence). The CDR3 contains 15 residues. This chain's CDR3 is CASTTDRVGNSPLHF. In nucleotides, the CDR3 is TGTGCCAGTACCACAGACAGGGTGGGTAATTCACCCCTCCACTTT. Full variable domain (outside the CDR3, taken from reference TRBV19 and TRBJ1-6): DGGITQSPKYLFRKEGQNVTLSCEQNLNHDAMYWYRQDPGQGLRLIYYSQIVNDFQKGDIAEGYSVSREKKESFPLTVTSAQKNPTAFYLCASTTDRVGNSPLHFGNGTRLTVT.

This CDR3 reads CASSLRDSYSPLHF. CDR3 DNA: TGTGCCAGCAGCTTGCGGGACAGTTATTCACCCCTCCACTTT. The rearrangement links TRBV7-9 to TRBJ1-6, with 7 bases matching TRBD1. CDR1 is SEHNR and CDR2 is FQNEAQ in the germline V gene (reference sequence). CDR3 length: 14 amino acids. Losses at the gene ends were 3 bases for V and 8 bases for J; bases not matched to a gene: 4.

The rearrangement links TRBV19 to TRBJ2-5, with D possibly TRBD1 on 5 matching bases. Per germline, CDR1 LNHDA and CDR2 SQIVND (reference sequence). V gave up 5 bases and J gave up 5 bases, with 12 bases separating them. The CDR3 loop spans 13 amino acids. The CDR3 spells CASSSQGRETQYF. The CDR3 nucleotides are TGTGCCAGTAGTTCCCAGGGCAGGGAGACCCAGTACTTC.